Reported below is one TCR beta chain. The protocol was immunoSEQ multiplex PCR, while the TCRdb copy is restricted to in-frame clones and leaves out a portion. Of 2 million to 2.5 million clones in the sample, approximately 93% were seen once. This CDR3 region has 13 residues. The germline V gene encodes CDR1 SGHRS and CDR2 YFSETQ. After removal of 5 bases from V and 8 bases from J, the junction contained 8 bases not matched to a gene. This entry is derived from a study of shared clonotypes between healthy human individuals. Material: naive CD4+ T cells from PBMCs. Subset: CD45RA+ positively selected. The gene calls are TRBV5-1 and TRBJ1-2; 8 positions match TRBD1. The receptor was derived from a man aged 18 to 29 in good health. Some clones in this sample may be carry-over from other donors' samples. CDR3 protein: CASRKDRVRGYTF. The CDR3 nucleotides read TGCGCCAGCAGAAAGGACAGGGTGCGGGGCTACACCTTC.